This record concerns one T cell receptor (beta chain) sequence. The antigen remains unidentified. Random hexamers primed reverse transcription of 0.5 to 1 ug RNA. TCRdb re-analysed the immunoSEQ multiplex PCR reads in MiXCR, keeping a single row per CDR3 protein. The sample records 84,000 or so distinct CDR3 sequences, around 96% being singletons. The sample comes from a study of CD8 T cells in Susac syndrome. At the level of the study: The sequenced Susac syndrome patients comprised roughly 6 with active disease and roughly eight in remission. Study-wide points: CD8+ clones in Susac expanded most in TEMRA cells and active patients.

The length of the CDR3 is 13 residues. V lost 0 bases, J lost 6 bases, and 9 bases lay in between. The germline V gene encodes CDR1 MNHEY and CDR2 SMNVEV (reference sequence). The study sequenced TCR beta in blood CD8+ and CD4+ T cells. The CD8+ and CD4+ T cells were negatively isolated, with the TEMRA cells enriched by FACS. The origin of this receptor is a human donor with Susac syndrome. This chain joins TRBV27 and TRBJ2-7, with D unclear. The source material was CD8+ T cells from PBMCs. CDR3 sequence: CASSLSAGLEQYF. In DNA, the CDR3 is TGTGCCAGCAGTTTATCGGCCGGGCTCGAGCAGTACTTC.